This T cell receptor (beta chain) appears in the sequencing data of a study of T-cell memory formation after mild COVID-19. Background on the study: The TCR clusters were mostly specific to one donor.

To note about this clonotype: Its antigen is currently unknown.

CDR3 size: 14 residues. With 4 bases removed from V and 5 bases from J, the gap between germline ends came to 15 bases. Germline assignment: CDR1 SGHDN and CDR2 FVKESK. Regarding the study as a whole: In second-wave clones peaking day 37, SARS-CoV-2 specificity remained unconfirmed. Mostly located in CM and EM were contracting CD4+ clones, with contracting CD8+ clones located in EMRA.

5'RACE with constant-segment primers built TCRalpha and TCRbeta cDNA libraries with UMIs. TCRdb redid the calling of the 5' RACE reads with MiXCR, one entry per CDR3 protein. The top ten hold about 12% of the sample, which has about 470,000 distinct CDR3 sequences, roughly 25% seen once. Material for sequencing was PBMCs or a T cell subset sorted from them (not recorded which). The chain uses TRBV14 and TRBJ2-7; D gene uncertain. This TCR came from an adult woman who had mild COVID-19 (a few samples of this study predate the infection). Cell type and time point are not known. DNA of the CDR3: TGTGCCAGCAGCCGGACCGCCTACACGGACGAGCAGTACTTC. It is translated as CASSRTAYTDEQYF.